The rows below give T cell receptor beta chains drawn from one sample of a study of OX40 agonist ivuxolimab in advanced cancers. The table came from immunoSEQ multiplex PCR; TCRdb's copy has only in-frame clones and leaves some out. Counted here are about 53,000 clones, 82% occurring once; the ten biggest clones make up almost 1.5%. The material was CD4+ or CD8+ T cells sorted from blood, obtained in a trial of the OX40 agonist ivuxolimab. The receptors derive from an adult with an advanced solid tumor such as melanoma, head and neck, liver or kidney cancer. The CDR3 runs from the conserved cysteine through the conserved F or W. A D gene is named only where the DNA matches it firmly. Only part of the rows carry a size: once, few, many, or a class if the clone is expanded.

TRBD1	-	TRBV2	TRBJ1-3	TGTGCCAGCATACTAGACAGGGCGGAGGACACCATATATTTT	CASILDRAEDTIYF
-	once	TRBV6-5	TRBJ2-7	TGTGCCAGCAGTGCCTCGACTACCCGCTACGAGCAGTACTTC	CASSASTTRYEQYF
TRBD1	-	TRBV19	TRBJ2-7	TGTGCCAGTAGTCCCGGGACAGCTGGCGAGCAGTACTTC	CASSPGTAGEQYF
-	few	TRBV5-1	TRBJ1-6	TGCGCCAGCAGGGAGGGGGGAAATTCACCCCTCCACTTT	CASREGGNSPLHF
-	-	TRBV4-2	TRBJ1-4	TGTGCCAGCAGCCAAGATCGGGTGGAAAAACTGTTTTTT	CASSQDRVEKLFF
TRBD2	once	TRBV30	TRBJ2-1	TGTGCCTGGACGATAGCGGGAGGGCGTGAGCAGTTCTTC	CAWTIAGGREQFF
TRBD1	-	TRBV15	TRBJ1-4	TGTGCCACCAGCCTTTACACAGGGGGTTTAGGGGAAAAACTGTTTTTT	CATSLYTGGLGEKLFF
TRBD1	-	TRBV9	TRBJ2-3	TGTGCCAGCAGCCCACAGGGGGCCTTCACAGATACGCAGTATTTT	CASSPQGAFTDTQYF
-	-	TRBV6-1	TRBJ2-7	TGTGCCATCAGGGGAGAGCGGGCCTACGAGCAGTACTTC	CAIRGERAYEQYF
TRBD1	-	TRBV19	TRBJ2-2	TGTGCCAGTAGTGAACGGGACAGGGTTGCCGGGGAGCTGTTTTTT	CASSERDRVAGELFF
-	-	TRBV5-6	TRBJ2-5	TGTGCCAGCAGCGTGACAGGAACCCAAGAGACCCAGTACTTC	CASSVTGTQETQYF
-	-	TRBV5-8	TRBJ2-7	TGTGCCAGCAGCTTGAAGGCGGGACCCACCTACGAGCAGTACTTC	CASSLKAGPTYEQYF
-	-	TRBV25-1	TRBJ1-2	TGTGCCAGCAGTGCCCGGACGGGGGGGTACACCTTC	CASSARTGGYTF
-	once	TRBV5-1	TRBJ2-1	TGCGCCAGCAGCTTGGGAACTGGCTCCTACAATGAGCAGTTCTTC	CASSLGTGSYNEQFF
TRBD1	-	TRBV18	TRBJ2-3	TGTGCCAGCTTATTTACAGGGGGCACAGATACGCAGTATTTT	CASLFTGGTDTQYF
-	-	TRBV6-1	TRBJ2-4	TGTGCCCTATGGGGGGCCAAAAACATTCAGTACTTC	CALWGAKNIQYF
-	-	TRBV7-9	TRBJ1-2	TGTGCCAGCAGCCCCGGGTCCCAAGCCTATGGCTACACCTTC	CASSPGSQAYGYTF
-	-	TRBV6-5	TRBJ1-6	TGTGCCAGCACTGCAGGGTATAATTCACCCCTCCACTTT	CASTAGYNSPLHF
TRBD2	-	TRBV7-2	TRBJ2-3	TGTGCCAGCAGCTATATAGCGGGAGCCCGAGATACGCAGTATTTT	CASSYIAGARDTQYF
TRBD1	-	TRBV10-3	TRBJ2-7	TGTGCCATCAGTGGAGGGGGACAGTTGAACTCGGAGCAGTACTTC	CAISGGGQLNSEQYF
TRBD2	-	TRBV5-1	TRBJ2-2	TGCGCCAGCAGCCTTCGGACTAGCGGGAGAGGTAACACCGGGGAGCTGTTTTTT	CASSLRTSGRGNTGELFF
-	few	TRBV11-2	TRBJ2-3	TGTGCCAGCAGCTTGGTAACAGGGTTCCCAGATACGCAGTATTTT	CASSLVTGFPDTQYF
-	-	TRBV7-9	TRBJ2-5	TGTGCCAGCAGCTCGGGGACCGGTTCCGAGACCCAGTACTTC	CASSSGTGSETQYF
TRBD2	-	TRBV11-2	TRBJ2-1	TGTGCCAGCAGCCCGAGCGGGACCTACAATGAGCAGTTCTTC	CASSPSGTYNEQFF
-	-	TRBV19	TRBJ1-1	TGTGCCAGTAGTACCCCGGGCGAAGCTTTCTTT	CASSTPGEAFF
TRBD1	-	TRBV6-1	TRBJ2-7	TGTGCCAGCAGAAAGACGGGACAGCCCTACGAGCAGTACTTC	CASRKTGQPYEQYF
-	-	TRBV30	TRBJ1-5	TGTGCCTGGAAGGGGAAATATAGCAATCAGCCCCAGCATTTT	CAWKGKYSNQPQHF
TRBD2	-	TRBV4-2	TRBJ2-1	TGTGCCAGCAGCCAAGATATGGGGCTAGCGGGACGCTCCTACAATGAGCAGTTCTTC	CASSQDMGLAGRSYNEQFF
TRBD1	few	TRBV7-3	TRBJ2-3	TGTGCCAGCAGCCCGACCCACAGGGGGACTAGCACAGATACGCAGTATTTT	CASSPTHRGTSTDTQYF
TRBD1	-	TRBV29-1	TRBJ2-7	TGCAGCGCCCGACAGGGCTCCGAGCAGTACTTC	CSARQGSEQYF
-	-	TRBV29-1	TRBJ1-4	TGCAGCGTTGCTTCGGGGGAAAAACTGTTTTTT	CSVASGEKLFF
TRBD1	-	TRBV7-2	TRBJ2-1	TGTGCCAGCAGCTCAGACAGGGACGATGAGCAGTTCTTC	CASSSDRDDEQFF
-	-	TRBV7-6	TRBJ1-6	TGTGCCAGCAGCTTAAAGGATAATTCACCCCTCCACTTT	CASSLKDNSPLHF
TRBD1	-	TRBV9	TRBJ2-2	TGTGCCAGCAGCGCGCGGTGGGACAGGGCGGACACCGGGGAGCTGTTTTTT	CASSARWDRADTGELFF
-	-	TRBV4-1	TRBJ1-2	TGCGCCAGCAGCCACAATTTCGCCGCGGGTTCTAACTATGGCTACACCTTC	CASSHNFAAGSNYGYTF
-	-	TRBV27	TRBJ1-5	TGTGCCAGCAGTCCTCAAACGCAGGGCACGGGTCGCAATCAGCCCCAGCATTTT	CASSPQTQGTGRNQPQHF
-	-	TRBV7-6	TRBJ1-4	TGTGCCAGCAGCTTAGCCCCAGGGGCTAATGAAAAACTGTTTTTT	CASSLAPGANEKLFF